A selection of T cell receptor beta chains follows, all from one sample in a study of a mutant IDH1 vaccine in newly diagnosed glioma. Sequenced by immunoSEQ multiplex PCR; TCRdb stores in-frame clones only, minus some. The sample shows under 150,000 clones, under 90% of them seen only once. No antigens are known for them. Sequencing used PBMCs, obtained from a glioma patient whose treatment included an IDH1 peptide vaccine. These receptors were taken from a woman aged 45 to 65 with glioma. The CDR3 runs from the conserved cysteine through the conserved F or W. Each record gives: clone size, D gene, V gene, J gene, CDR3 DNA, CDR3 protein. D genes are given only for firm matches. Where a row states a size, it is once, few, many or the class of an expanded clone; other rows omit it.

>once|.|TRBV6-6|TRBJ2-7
TGTGCCAGCAGTTACCGGAGCTACGAGCAGTACTTC
CASSYRSYEQYF
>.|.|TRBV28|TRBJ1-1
TGTGCCAGCAGTTTTTCCACTGAAGCTTTCTTT
CASSFSTEAFF
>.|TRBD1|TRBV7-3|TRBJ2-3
TGTGCCAGCAGCTCGAGGACAGGGAAAGATACGCAGTATTTT
CASSSRTGKDTQYF
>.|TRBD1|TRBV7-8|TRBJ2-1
TGTGCCAGCAGCTTTTCCGGGACAGGGCGCCATGAGCAGTTCTTC
CASSFSGTGRHEQFF
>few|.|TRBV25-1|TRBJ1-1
TGTGCCAGCAGTGAAGGGGGCAAAGCTTTCTTT
CASSEGGKAFF
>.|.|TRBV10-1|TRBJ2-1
TGCGCCAGCAGTGAGTCGGAGGTGACGGGGAAGCTGGATGAGCAGTTCTTC
CASSESEVTGKLDEQFF
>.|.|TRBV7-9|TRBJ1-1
TGTGCCAGCAGCCCTCACCATATGAACACTGAAGCTTTCTTT
CASSPHHMNTEAFF
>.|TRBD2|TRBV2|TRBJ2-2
TGTGCCAGCAGAGCCGGGACTAGGACCGGGGAGCTGTTTTTT
CASRAGTRTGELFF
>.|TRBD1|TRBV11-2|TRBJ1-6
TGTGCCAGCACCCTAGACAGGGGGGCCTCACCCCTCCACTTT
CASTLDRGASPLHF
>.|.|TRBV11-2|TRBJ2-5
TGTGCCAGCAGCCAGATTCAGGGGTGGGAGACCCAGTACTTC
CASSQIQGWETQYF
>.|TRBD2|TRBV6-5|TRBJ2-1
TGTGCCAGCAGTTTTACTAGCGGGAGTTATGAGCAGTTCTTC
CASSFTSGSYEQFF
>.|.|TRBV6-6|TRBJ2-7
TGTGCCAGCAGTTCCCCTACTCCAAATCCCTACGAGCAGTACTTC
CASSSPTPNPYEQYF
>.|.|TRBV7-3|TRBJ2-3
TGTGCCAGCAGCTATAGCACAGATACGCAGTATTTT
CASSYSTDTQYF
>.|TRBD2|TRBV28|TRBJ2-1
TGTGCCAGCACCTACGAGACTAGCGGGAGAAATGAGCAGTTCTTC
CASTYETSGRNEQFF
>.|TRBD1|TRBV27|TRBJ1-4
TGTGCCAGCAGGCCATTACAGGGGATGAGGGAAAAACTGTTTTTT
CASRPLQGMREKLFF
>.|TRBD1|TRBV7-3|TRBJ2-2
TGTGCCAGCAGCTTACGGGGCGGGACAGGAGACACCGGGGAGCTGTTTTTT
CASSLRGGTGDTGELFF
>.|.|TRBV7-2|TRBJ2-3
TGTGCCAGCAGCGAGCGTACGGTGGCAGATACGCAGTATTTT
CASSERTVADTQYF
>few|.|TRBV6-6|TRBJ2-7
TGTGCCAGCAGTTACTCGAGCAGGAACTACGAGCAGTACTTC
CASSYSSRNYEQYF
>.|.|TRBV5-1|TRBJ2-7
TGCGCCAGCAGCAGTAGGAAAGAAGGTTACGAGCAGTACTTC
CASSSRKEGYEQYF
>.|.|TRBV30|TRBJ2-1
TGTGCCTGGAGTGTACTAGGGTGGCATGAGCAGTTCTTC
CAWSVLGWHEQFF
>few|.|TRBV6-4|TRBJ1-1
TGTGCCAGCAGGGACAGAGAAGCTTTCTTT
CASRDREAFF
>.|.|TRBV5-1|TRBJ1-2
TGCGCCAGCAGCTCCGGACAGCCCCGGGCTAGAGGCTACACCTTC
CASSSGQPRARGYTF
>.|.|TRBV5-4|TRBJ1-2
TGTGCCAGCAGCTTGGATCCAGAAACGCTCTATGGCTACACCTTC
CASSLDPETLYGYTF
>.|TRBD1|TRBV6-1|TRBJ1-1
TGTGCCAGCAGAGACGGGACAGGTCATGAAGCTTTCTTT
CASRDGTGHEAFF
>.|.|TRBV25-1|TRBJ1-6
TGTGCCAGCAGTGGGGGCGGCCATCCGTATAATTCACCCCTCCACTTT
CASSGGGHPYNSPLHF
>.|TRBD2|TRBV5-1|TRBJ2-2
TGCGCCAGCAGCGGCGGGAGGAACACCGGGGAGCTGTTTTTT
CASSGGRNTGELFF
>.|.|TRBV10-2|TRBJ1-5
TGCGCCAGCAGTGAGTCGATCGGGGGCAATCAGCCCCAGCATTTT
CASSESIGGNQPQHF
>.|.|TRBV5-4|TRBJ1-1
TGTGCCAGCAGCGCAGGGACCTGGGGCACTGAAGCTTTCTTT
CASSAGTWGTEAFF
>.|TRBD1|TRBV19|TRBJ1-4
TGTGCCAGTAGTCCCTGGGACAGTCCTAATGAAAAACTGTTTTTT
CASSPWDSPNEKLFF
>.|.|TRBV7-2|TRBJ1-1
TGTGCCAGCAGCTCACGGGCAGGGGTCACTGAAGCTTTCTTT
CASSSRAGVTEAFF
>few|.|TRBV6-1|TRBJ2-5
TGTGCCAGCAGCCGAGAGCGAATTCTCCAAGAGACCCAGTACTTC
CASSRERILQETQYF
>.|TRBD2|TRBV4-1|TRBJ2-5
TGCGCCAGCAGCTCCGGACTAGCGGGAGTACGGGAGACCCAGTACTTC
CASSSGLAGVRETQYF
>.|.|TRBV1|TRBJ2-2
TGCACCAGCAGCCAAGACAACCCCCCATTAGCGGGAGGGAATGGCACCGGGGAGCTGTTTTTT
CTSSQDNPPLAGGNGTGELFF
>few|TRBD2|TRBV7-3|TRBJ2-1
TGTGCCAGCAGCCCGACCACTAGCGGGAGGTACAATGAGCAGTTCTTC
CASSPTTSGRYNEQFF
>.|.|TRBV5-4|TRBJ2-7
TGTGCCAGCAGAGGGGGGGGAGATGAGCAGTACTTC
CASRGGGDEQYF
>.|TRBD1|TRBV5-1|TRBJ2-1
TGCGCCAGCAGCTTCTCTACACAGGGGATCGACCTAGAGCAGTTCTTC
CASSFSTQGIDLEQFF
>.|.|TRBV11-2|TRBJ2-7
TGTGCCAGCAGCCCGGGACCGAGCTCCTACGAGCAGTACTTC
CASSPGPSSYEQYF
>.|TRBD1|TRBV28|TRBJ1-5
TGTGCCAGCAGTTTAGCCGCCGGGACAGGGTTTCAGCCCCAGCATTTT
CASSLAAGTGFQPQHF
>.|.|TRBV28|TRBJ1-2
TGTGCCAGCAGTTTTACGGGATACGGCTACACCTTC
CASSFTGYGYTF
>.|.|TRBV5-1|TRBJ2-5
TGCGCCAGCAGCTTCCGGGGCGTGCAGTACTTC
CASSFRGVQYF
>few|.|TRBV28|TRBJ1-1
TGTGCCAGCAGTCCCCGGCGGGTCACTGAAGCTTTCTTT
CASSPRRVTEAFF
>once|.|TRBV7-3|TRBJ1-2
TGTGCCAGCAGCTTAAACCCGGGACGGCCGGGAGGCCACTATGGCTACACCTTC
CASSLNPGRPGGHYGYTF
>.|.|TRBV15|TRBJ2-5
TGTGCCACCAGCAGAGATATGGGAAGGGCAGTCCAAGAGACCCAGTACTTC
CATSRDMGRAVQETQYF
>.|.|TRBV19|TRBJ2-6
TGTGCCAGTACCCCAGCTGACAGGAGCTCTGGGGCCAACGTCCTGACTTTC
CASTPADRSSGANVLTF
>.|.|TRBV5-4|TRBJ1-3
TGTGCCAGCAGCCGCTCTATGGGGGTATCTGGAAACACCATATATTTT
CASSRSMGVSGNTIYF
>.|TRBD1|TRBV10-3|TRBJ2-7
TGTGCCATCGGGAGGACAGGGGAGGGATCGCCCAACTACGAGCAGTACTTC
CAIGRTGEGSPNYEQYF
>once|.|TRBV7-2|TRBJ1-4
TGTGCCAGCAGCCACCCCGGAGCAACTAATGAAAAACTGTTTTTT
CASSHPGATNEKLFF
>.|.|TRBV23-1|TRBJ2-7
TGCGCCAGCAGTCCCTCCCGGGCCATTTACTTCTTCTTCTACGAGCAGTACTTC
CASSPSRAIYFFFYEQYF
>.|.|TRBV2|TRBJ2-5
TGTGCCAGCCGAGCTGGTCGACTAAATTTTCAAGAGACCCAGTACTTC
CASRAGRLNFQETQYF
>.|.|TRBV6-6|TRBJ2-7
TGTGCCAGCAGGCCTCTGCCGGGAGTACCCTACGAGCAGTACTTC
CASRPLPGVPYEQYF